The 5 T cell receptor beta chains below all came from one sample that was sequenced in a study of T cell responses to AZD1222 COVID-19 vaccine. TCRdb keeps only in-frame clones here, not all; method: immunoSEQ multiplex PCR. The sample has some 130,000 clones, over 65% seen once; the top ten hold 4.1%. Source: peripheral blood, taken on day 0 of AZD1222 vaccination. These receptors were taken from an adult in good health.

J is TRBJ1-5 and V is TRBV20-1, with unresolved D. The CDR3 has 14 residues. The V end was cut by 3 bases, the J end by 0 bases, with 9 bases between. CDR1 and CDR2 from the germline V gene are DFQATT and SNEGSKA (reference sequence). In DNA form, the CDR3 reads TGCAGTGCTAGTAAACTTTATAGCAATCAGCCCCAGCATTTT. It is translated as CSASKLYSNQPQHF.

This chain connects TRBV2 to TRBJ1-2, with a weak D call TRBD1 (5 bases). Germline assignment: CDR1 SNHLY and CDR2 FYNNEI. The CDR3 totals 13 residues. The V end was cut by 6 bases, the J end by 2 bases, with 10 bases between. The CDR3 region is CASRTEWNYGYTF. The DNA of the CDR3 is TGTGCCAGCAGGACAGAATGGAACTATGGCTACACCTTC.

This chain uses TRBV6-5 with TRBJ2-7; no reliable D call. Germline V gene lookup returns CDR1 MNHEY and CDR2 SVGAGI. V lost 9 bases and J lost 2, with 14 bases in between. The CDR3 sequence is 13 residues long. The CDR3 is CASETARPYEQYF. The CDR3 region has the DNA TGTGCCAGTGAGACGGCTCGCCCCTACGAGCAGTACTTC.

The CDR3 sequence is CASRMTGSTDTQYF. Here the CDR3 DNA reads TGTGCCAGCAGGATGACAGGGAGCACAGATACGCAGTATTTT. This chain links TRBV6-5 with TRBJ2-3; 7 nucleotides line up with TRBD1. Germline V CDR1 and CDR2: MNHEY, SVGAGI. This CDR3 spans 14 amino acids. Trimming at V came to 6 bases and at J to 0 bases, leaving 3 bases not matched to a gene.

The chain uses TRBV29-1 and TRBJ1-4; 8 bases line up with TRBD1. The V and J ends lost 2 bases and 10 bases, in that order; junction bases with no gene match: 6. The CDR3 runs to 13 residues. Germline CDR1 reads SQVTM; CDR2 reads ANQGSEA. The chain's CDR3 is CSVEPTGGGKLFF. The CDR3 DNA reads as TGCAGCGTTGAACCAACAGGGGGTGGAAAACTGTTTTTT.